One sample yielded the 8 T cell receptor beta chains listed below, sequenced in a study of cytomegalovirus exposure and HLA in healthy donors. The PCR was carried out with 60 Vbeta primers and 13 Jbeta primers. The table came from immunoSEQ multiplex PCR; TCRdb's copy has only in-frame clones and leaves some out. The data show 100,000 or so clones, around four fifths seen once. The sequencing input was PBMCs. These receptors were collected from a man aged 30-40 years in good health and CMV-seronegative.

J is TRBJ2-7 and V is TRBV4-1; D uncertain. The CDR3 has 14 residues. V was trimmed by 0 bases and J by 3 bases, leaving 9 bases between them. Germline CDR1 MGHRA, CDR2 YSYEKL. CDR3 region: CASSQEQRNYEQYF. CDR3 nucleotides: TGCGCCAGCAGCCAAGAACAGAGAAACTACGAGCAGTACTTC.

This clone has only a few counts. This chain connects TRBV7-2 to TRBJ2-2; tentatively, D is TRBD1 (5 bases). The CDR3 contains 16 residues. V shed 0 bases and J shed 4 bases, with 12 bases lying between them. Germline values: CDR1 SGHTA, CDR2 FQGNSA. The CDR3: CASSLAPGQSTGELFF. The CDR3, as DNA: TGTGCCAGCAGCTTAGCGCCCGGACAAAGCACCGGGGAGCTGTTTTTT.

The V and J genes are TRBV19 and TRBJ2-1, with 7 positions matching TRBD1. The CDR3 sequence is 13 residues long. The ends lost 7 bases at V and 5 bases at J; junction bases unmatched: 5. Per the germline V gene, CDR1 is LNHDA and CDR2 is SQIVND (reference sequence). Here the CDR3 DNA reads TGTGCCAGTAAACAGGGGACAAACAATGAGCAGTTCTTC. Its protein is CASKQGTNNEQFF.

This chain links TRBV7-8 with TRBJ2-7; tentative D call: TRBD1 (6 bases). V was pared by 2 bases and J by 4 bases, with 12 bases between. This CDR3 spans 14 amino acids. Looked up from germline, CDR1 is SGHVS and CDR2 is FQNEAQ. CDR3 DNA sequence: TGTGCCAGCAGCTTACCGGACAGATTTTACGAGCAGTACTTC. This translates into CASSLPDRFYEQYF.

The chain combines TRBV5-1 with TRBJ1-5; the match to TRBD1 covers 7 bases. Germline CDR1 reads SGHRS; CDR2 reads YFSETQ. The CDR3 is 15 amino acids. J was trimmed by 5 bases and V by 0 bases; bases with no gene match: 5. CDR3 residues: CASSLGQGKHQPQHF. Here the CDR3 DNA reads TGCGCCAGCAGCTTGGGACAGGGAAAACATCAGCCCCAGCATTTT.

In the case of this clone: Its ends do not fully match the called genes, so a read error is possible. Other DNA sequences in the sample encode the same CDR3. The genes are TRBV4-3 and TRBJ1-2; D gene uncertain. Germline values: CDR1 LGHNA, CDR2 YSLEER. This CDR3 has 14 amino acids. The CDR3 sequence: CASSQERTNYGYTF. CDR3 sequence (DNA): TGCGCTAGCAGCCAAGAGCGTACTAACTATGGCTACACCTTC.

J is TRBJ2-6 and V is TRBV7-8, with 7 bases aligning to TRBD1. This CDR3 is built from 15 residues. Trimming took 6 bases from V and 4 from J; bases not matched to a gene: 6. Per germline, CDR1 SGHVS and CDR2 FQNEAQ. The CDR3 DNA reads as TGTGCCAGCAGGTTCAGGGGGAGAGGGGCCAACGTCCTGACTTTC. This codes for CASRFRGRGANVLTF.

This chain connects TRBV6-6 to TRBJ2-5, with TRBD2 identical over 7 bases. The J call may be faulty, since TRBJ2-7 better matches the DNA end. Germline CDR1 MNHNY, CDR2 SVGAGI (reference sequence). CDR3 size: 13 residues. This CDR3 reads CASRNPAGFEQYF. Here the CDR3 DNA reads TGTGCCAGCAGGAACCCAGCGGGGTTCGAGCAGTACTTC.